A selection of T cell receptor beta chains follows, all from one sample in a study of T cell responses to AZD1222 COVID-19 vaccine. Repertoires were generated with immunoSEQ multiplex PCR, while TCRdb's copy carries only in-frame clones and drops some. The table shows about 190,000 clones, with around 93% occurring only once. The starting material was peripheral blood, obtained on day 0 of AZD1222 vaccination. The receptors originated from an adult in good health. Both conserved end residues are part of each CDR3. D genes are given only for firm matches. Size is stated for part of the rows, as once, few or many counts, or as a class when the clone is expanded.

j_gene,len,d_gene,v_gene,abundance,CDR3aa,CDR3nt
TRBJ2-4,14,.,TRBV3-1/TRBV3-2,.,CASRSREFRNIQYF,TGTGCCAGCAGAAGCCGGGAGTTTAGAAACATTCAGTACTTC
TRBJ1-6,18,.,TRBV5-8,.,CASSIGGTAVRRNSPLHF,TGTGCCAGCAGCATTGGTGGTACTGCAGTAAGGAGGAATTCACCCCTCCACTTT
TRBJ1-2,15,TRBD1,TRBV2,.,CASRERTGGLGGYTF,TGTGCCAGCAGAGAGCGGACAGGGGGCCTTGGTGGCTACACCTTC
TRBJ1-3,13,.,TRBV19,.,CASREVAGNTIYF,TGTGCCAGTAGGGAGGTTGCTGGAAACACCATATATTTT
TRBJ2-7,13,.,TRBV5-1,.,CASSLGHSYEQYF,TGCGCCAGCAGCTTGGGGCACTCCTACGAGCAGTACTTC
TRBJ2-7,14,.,TRBV11-3,once,CASSLTGQTYEQYF,TGTGCCAGCAGCTTAACCGGACAGACCTACGAGCAGTACTTC
TRBJ1-1,12,.,TRBV27,.,CASSSGNTEAFF,TGTGCCAGCAGTTCGGGGAACACTGAAGCTTTCTTT
TRBJ1-5,15,TRBD1,TRBV4-2,.,CASSQETGVRQPQHF,TGTGCCAGCAGCCAAGAAACAGGGGTGAGGCAGCCCCAGCATTTT
TRBJ1-6,15,.,TRBV5-4,.,CASSREGSYNSPLHF,TGTGCCAGCAGCCGGGAGGGTTCCTATAATTCACCCCTCCACTTT
TRBJ2-3,16,.,TRBV9,.,CANHPGGRLHTDTQYF,TGTGCCAACCACCCCGGGGGCCGGCTCCACACAGATACGCAGTATTTT
TRBJ1-1,15,.,TRBV10-3,.,CAISESAAMNTEAFF,TGTGCCATCAGTGAGTCCGCAGCTATGAACACTGAAGCTTTCTTT
TRBJ1-1,17,.,TRBV28,.,CASSLLLGKGMNTEAFF,TGTGCCAGCAGTTTATTATTAGGGAAGGGGATGAACACTGAAGCTTTCTTT
TRBJ2-6,17,.,TRBV9,.,CASSVGQGVSGANVLTF,TGTGCCAGCAGCGTAGGGCAGGGAGTTTCTGGGGCCAACGTCCTGACTTTC
TRBJ2-2,17,TRBD2,TRBV2,.,CASSERLAVLNTGELFF,TGTGCCAGCAGTGAGAGACTAGCGGTTCTTAACACCGGGGAGCTGTTTTTT
TRBJ1-2,15,.,TRBV25-1,.,CASSGHGEQTYGYTF,TGTGCCAGCAGTGGCCACGGTGAACAGACCTATGGCTACACCTTC
TRBJ1-5,15,.,TRBV10-3,.,CAISEGRGPGQPQHF,TGTGCCATCAGTGAGGGGCGGGGGCCCGGGCAGCCCCAGCATTTT
TRBJ2-3,16,TRBD2,TRBV3-1/TRBV3-2,.,CASSELAGRGPDTQYF,TGTGCCAGCAGCGAACTAGCGGGCAGAGGTCCAGATACGCAGTATTTT